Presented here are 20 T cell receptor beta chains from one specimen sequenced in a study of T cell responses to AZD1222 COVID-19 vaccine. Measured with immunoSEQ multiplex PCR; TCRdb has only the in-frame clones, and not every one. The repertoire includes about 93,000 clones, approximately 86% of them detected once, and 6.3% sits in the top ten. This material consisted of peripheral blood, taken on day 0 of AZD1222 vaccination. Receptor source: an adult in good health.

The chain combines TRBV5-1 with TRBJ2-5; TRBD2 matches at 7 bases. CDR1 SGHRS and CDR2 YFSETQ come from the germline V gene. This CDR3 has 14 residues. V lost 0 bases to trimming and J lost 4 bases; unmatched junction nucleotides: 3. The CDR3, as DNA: TGCGCCAGCAGCTTGGCCCCGGGGGGAGAGACCCAGTACTTC. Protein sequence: CASSLAPGGETQYF.

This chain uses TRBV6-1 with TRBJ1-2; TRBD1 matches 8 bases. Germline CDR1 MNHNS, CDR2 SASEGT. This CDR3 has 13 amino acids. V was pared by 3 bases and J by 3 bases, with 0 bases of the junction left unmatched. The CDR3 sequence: CASSEDRDYGYTF. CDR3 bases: TGTGCCAGCAGTGAGGACAGGGACTATGGCTACACCTTC.

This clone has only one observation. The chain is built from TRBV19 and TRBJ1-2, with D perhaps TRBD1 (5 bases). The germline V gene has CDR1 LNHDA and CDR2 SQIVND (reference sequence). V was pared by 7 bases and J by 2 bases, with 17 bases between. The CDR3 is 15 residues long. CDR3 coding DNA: TGTGCCAGTAAAAGGGGCGACAGCTTAAACTATGGCTACACCTTC. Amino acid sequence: CASKRGDSLNYGYTF.

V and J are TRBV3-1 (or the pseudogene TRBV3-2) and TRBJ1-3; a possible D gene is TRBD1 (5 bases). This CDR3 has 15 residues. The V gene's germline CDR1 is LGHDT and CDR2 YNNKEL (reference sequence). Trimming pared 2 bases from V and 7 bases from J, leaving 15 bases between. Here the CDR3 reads CASSQNQGMGNTIYF. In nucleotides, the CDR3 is TGTGCCAGCAGCCAAAACCAGGGAATGGGCAACACCATATATTTT.

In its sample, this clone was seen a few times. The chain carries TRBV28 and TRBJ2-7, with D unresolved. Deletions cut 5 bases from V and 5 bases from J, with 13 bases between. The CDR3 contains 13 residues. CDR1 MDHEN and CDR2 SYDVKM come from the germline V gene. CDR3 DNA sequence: TGTGCCAGCAGTCCCGCAAAGGTACACGAGCAGTACTTC. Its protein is CASSPAKVHEQYF.

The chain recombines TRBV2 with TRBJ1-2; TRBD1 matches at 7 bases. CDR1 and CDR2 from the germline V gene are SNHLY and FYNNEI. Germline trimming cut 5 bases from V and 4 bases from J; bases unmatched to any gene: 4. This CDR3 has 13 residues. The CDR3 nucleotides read TGTGCCAGCAGTATAGACAGGGTCTATGGCTACACCTTC. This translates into CASSIDRVYGYTF.

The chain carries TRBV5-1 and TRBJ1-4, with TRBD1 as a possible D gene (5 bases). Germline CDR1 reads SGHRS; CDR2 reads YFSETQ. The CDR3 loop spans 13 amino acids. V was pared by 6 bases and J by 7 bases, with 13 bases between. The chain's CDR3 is CASNSGTSEKLFF. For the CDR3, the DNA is TGCGCCAGCAATAGCGGGACGTCTGAAAAACTGTTTTTT.

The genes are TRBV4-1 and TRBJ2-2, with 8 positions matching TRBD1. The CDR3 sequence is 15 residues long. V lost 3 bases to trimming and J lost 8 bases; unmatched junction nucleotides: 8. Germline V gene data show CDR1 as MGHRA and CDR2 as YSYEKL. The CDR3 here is CASSQAPGGWGELFF. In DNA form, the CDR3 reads TGCGCCAGCAGCCAGGCCCCAGGGGGCTGGGGGGAGCTGTTTTTT.

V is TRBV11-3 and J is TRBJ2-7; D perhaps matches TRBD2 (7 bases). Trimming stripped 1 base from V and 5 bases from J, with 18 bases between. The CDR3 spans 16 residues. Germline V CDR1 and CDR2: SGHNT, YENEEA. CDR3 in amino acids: CASSLGDRGADDEQYF. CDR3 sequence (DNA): TGTGCCAGCAGCTTAGGAGATCGGGGGGCTGACGACGAGCAGTACTTC.

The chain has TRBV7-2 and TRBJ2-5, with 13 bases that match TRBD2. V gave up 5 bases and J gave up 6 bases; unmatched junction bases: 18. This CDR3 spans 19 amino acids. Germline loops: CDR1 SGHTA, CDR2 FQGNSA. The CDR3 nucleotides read TGTGCCAGCAGCCAAAACGGACTAGCGGGAGCGGGAGGAGCGCAGACCCAGTACTTC. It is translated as CASSQNGLAGAGGAQTQYF.

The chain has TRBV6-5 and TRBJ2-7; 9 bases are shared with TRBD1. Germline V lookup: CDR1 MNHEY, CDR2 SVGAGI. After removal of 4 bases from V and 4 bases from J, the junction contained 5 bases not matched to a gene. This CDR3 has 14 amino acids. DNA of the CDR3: TGTGCCAGCAGTTTAACAGGGGGCAATTACGAGCAGTACTTC. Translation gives CASSLTGGNYEQYF.

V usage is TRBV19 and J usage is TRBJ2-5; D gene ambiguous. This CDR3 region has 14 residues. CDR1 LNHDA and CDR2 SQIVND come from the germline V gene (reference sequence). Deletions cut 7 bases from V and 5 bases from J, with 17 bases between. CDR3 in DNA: TGTGCCAGTATAGATAGTTCAGCTGGGGAGACCCAGTACTTC. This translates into CASIDSSAGETQYF.

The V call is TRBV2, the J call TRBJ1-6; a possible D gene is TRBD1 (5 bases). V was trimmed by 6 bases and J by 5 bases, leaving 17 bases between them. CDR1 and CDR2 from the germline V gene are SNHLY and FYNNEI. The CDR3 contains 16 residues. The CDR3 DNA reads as TGTGCCAGCAGGGACCGCGGGACGATCAATAATTCACCCCTCCACTTT. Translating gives CASRDRGTINNSPLHF.

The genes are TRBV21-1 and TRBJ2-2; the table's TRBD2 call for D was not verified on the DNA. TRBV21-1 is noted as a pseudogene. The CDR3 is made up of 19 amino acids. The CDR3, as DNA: TGTGCCAGCAGCAAAGTTCAAGCGGGGGGGCCATCGCACACCGGGGAGCTGTTTTTT. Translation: CASSKVQAGGPSHTGELFF.

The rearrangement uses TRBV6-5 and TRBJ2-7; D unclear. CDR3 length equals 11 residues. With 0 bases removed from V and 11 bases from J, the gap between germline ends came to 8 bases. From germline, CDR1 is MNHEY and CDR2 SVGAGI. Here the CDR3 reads CASSYSGQEYF. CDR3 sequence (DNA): TGTGCCAGCAGTTACTCTGGCCAGGAGTACTTC.

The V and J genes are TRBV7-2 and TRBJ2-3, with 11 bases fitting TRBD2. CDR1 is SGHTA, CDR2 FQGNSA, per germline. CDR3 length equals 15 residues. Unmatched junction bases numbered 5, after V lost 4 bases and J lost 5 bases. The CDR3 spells CASSSLAGGLDTQYF. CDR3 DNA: TGTGCCAGCAGCTCTCTAGCGGGGGGCTTAGATACGCAGTATTTT.

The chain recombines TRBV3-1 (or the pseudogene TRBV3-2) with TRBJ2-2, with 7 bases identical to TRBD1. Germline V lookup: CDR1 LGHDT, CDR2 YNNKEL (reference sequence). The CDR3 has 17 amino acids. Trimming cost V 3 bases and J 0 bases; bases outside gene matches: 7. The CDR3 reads CASSHEGQSPNTGELFF. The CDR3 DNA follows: TGTGCCAGCAGCCATGAGGGACAGAGCCCGAACACCGGGGAGCTGTTTTTT.

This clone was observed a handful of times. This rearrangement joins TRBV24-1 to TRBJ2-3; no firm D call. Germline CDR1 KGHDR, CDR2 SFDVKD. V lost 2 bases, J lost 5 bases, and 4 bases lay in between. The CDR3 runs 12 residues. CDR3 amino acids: CATSDWGDTQYF. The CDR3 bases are TGTGCCACCAGTGATTGGGGAGATACGCAGTATTTT.

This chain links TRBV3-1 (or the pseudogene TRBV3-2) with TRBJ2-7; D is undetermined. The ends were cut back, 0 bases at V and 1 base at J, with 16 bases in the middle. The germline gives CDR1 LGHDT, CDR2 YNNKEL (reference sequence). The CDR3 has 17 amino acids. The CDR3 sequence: CASSQDKVGWGSYEQYF. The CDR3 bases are TGTGCCAGCAGCCAAGATAAGGTGGGTTGGGGTTCCTACGAGCAGTACTTC.

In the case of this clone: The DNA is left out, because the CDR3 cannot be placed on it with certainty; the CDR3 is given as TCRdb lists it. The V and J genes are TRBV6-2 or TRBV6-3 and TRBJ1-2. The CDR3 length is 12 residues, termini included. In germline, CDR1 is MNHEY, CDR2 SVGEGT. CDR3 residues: CASSTSNYGYTF.